The following is a T cell receptor beta chain sequence with its context. Its specificity is not known. The TCR beta CDR3 regions underwent amplification using RNA transcripts as the source. First-round RT-PCR targeting the TCR CDR3 was performed with the HTBI primer set. TCRdb re-called the multiplex PCR reads through MiXCR, storing one row per CDR3 protein. The sample includes 500,000 to 800,000 distinct CDR3 sequences, just under 45% seen only once; the top ten take less than 9%. The sample is drawn from a study of T cells in Graves' hyperthyroidism and ophthalmopathy. Study-level findings and limits: Most clonotypes expanded in the thyroid (above 0.001) were also present in blood. In simple terms, a model built on 13 V-J features told ophthalmopathy apart from stable hyperthyroidism.

In germline, CDR1 is MGHDK, CDR2 SYGVNS. V lost 1 base and J lost 6; bases outside the gene matches: 5. This CDR3 is built from 15 residues. Specimen: peripheral blood or thyroid tissue (not recorded which). This receptor was identified in an adult man with Graves' disease, either hyperthyroidism or ophthalmopathy (not recorded which). V and J are TRBV25-1 and TRBJ1-4; 7 bases line up with TRBD1. The CDR3 DNA follows: TGTGCCAGCAGTGAATTCGGGACAGCGGATGAAAAACTGTTTTTT. This encodes CASSEFGTADEKLFF.